The clone carrying this T cell receptor (beta chain) showed up just a few times. Its antigen is unidentified. This sample was taken from a study of T-cell memory formation after mild COVID-19. The CDR3 spans 14 residues. Trimming took 5 bases from V and 4 from J, leaving 12 bases between them. Germline V CDR1 and CDR2: SEHNR, FQNEAQ (reference sequence). Study-wide results and caveats: Pre-infection memory contained some responding clones, which suggested that cross-reactive memory had joined. Clones shrinking between day 15 and 85 showed a balanced CD4/CD8 split, and those that grew later tilted toward CD4+.

A single record per CDR3 protein comes from TCRdb applying MiXCR to the 5' RACE reads. The sample includes hundreds of thousands of distinct CDR3 sequences, more than 15% of them seen just once. Sequencing was done on a sample of PBMCs or a T cell subset sorted from them (not recorded which). The chain recombines TRBV7-9 with TRBJ2-1; no clear D gene. The receptor's source is an adult woman who had mild COVID-19 (a few samples of this study predate the infection). Cell type and time point are not known. The CDR3 reads CASSRTDGYNEQFF. The CDR3 DNA is TGTGCCAGCAGCCGGACGGACGGGTACAATGAGCAGTTCTTC.